This T cell receptor (beta chain) stems from a study of OX40 agonist ivuxolimab in advanced cancers. This CDR3 region has 15 residues. The V gene end was trimmed by 0 bases and the J gene end by 5 bases; junction bases not matched to a gene: 6. The germline gives CDR1 SGHRS, CDR2 YFSETQ. Clones were read by immunoSEQ multiplex PCR, and TCRdb kept only the in-frame ones, dropping some. The sample has some 83,000 clones, 80% to 90% seen once; the top ten hold approximately 2%. This receptor was identified in an adult with an advanced solid tumor such as melanoma, head and neck, liver or kidney cancer. This chain joins TRBV5-1 and TRBJ2-3; 7 bases agree with TRBD2. The sequencing here drew on CD4+ or CD8+ T cells sorted from blood, taken in a trial of the OX40 agonist ivuxolimab. The DNA of the CDR3 is TGCGCCAGCAGCTTGGTCGTGGGGGAGGGAGATACGCAGTATTTT. It codes for CASSLVVGEGDTQYF.